The T cell receptor beta chain described here comes from a study of T cell responses to AZD1222 COVID-19 vaccine. Study-level findings and limits: The repertoires were collected only after the peak T cell response.

Clones were sequenced by immunoSEQ multiplex PCR, and TCRdb holds only the in-frame ones, with some missing. This table has about 120,000 clones, roughly 91% appearing once. Trimming removed 0 bases from V and 3 bases from J; junction bases left unmatched: 3. Germline V gives CDR1 WNHNN, CDR2 SYGVQD (reference sequence). The CDR3 covers 15 residues. To note about this clone: As yet, its antigen is unknown.

The source was peripheral blood, collected on day 0 of AZD1222 vaccination. This receptor was taken from an adult in good health. The chain links TRBV10-1 to TRBJ2-7; 9 nucleotides line up with TRBD2. Written as DNA, the CDR3 is TGCGCCAGCAGTGAGTCAGCTAGCGGGATCTACGAGCAGTACTTC. Translation gives CASSESASGIYEQYF.